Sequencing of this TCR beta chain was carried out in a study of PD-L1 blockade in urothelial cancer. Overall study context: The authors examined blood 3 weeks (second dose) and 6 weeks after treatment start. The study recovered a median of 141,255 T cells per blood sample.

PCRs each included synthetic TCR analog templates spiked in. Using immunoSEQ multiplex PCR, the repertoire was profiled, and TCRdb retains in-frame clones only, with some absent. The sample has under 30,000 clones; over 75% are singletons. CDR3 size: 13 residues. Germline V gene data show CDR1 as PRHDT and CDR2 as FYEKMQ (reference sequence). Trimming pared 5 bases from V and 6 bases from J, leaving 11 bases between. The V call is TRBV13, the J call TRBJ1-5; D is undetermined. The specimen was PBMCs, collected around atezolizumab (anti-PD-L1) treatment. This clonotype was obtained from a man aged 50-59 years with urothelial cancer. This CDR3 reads CASSPPGGQPQHF. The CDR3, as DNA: TGTGCCAGCAGCCCCCCGGGTGGTCAGCCCCAGCATTTT.